The 25 T cell receptor beta chains below all came from one sample that was sequenced in a study of molecular identifiers for immune sequencing clone quantification. In TCRdb, the PCR reads were re-called with MiXCR into one record per CDR3 protein. The table has 300,000 to 350,000 distinct CDR3 sequences, over 20% seen once; the top ten hold over 0.7%. Sample: naive CD8+ T cells from blood, with Jurkat cell RNA spiked in. Stated subset: FACS-sorted CD8+CD4-CCR7+CD45RA+ naive T cells. These TCRs come from a human donor in good health. Some libraries in this study had Jurkat cell RNA spiked in.

This clonotype was found a few times. The rearrangement uses TRBV6-2 or TRBV6-3 and TRBJ2-5; D is ambiguous. CDR1 is MNHEY, CDR2 SVGEGT, per germline. V was cut by 6 bases and J by 2 bases, with 16 bases left in between. This CDR3 has 15 amino acids. CDR3 nucleotide sequence: TGTGCCAGCAGACACGGGTACACCCCGCAAGAGACCCAGTACTTC. Translation gives CASRHGYTPQETQYF.

This clonotype was observed many times. J is TRBJ2-3 and V is TRBV5-6; TRBD2 agrees at 11 bases. The germline V gene encodes CDR1 SGHDT and CDR2 YYEEEE. This CDR3 comprises 16 residues. V lost 3 bases, J lost 2 bases, and 5 bases stayed unmatched. The CDR3 DNA follows: TGTGCCAGCAGCTGGGGGACTAGCGGACTCACAGATACGCAGTATTTT. Its translation is CASSWGTSGLTDTQYF.

The chain is built from TRBV12-3 or TRBV12-4 and TRBJ1-2; 11 nucleotides line up with TRBD1. This CDR3 comprises 15 residues. V lost 5 bases, J lost 7 bases, and 9 bases stayed unmatched. This CDR3 reads CASSPYGQGAIGYTF. The CDR3, as DNA: TGTGCCAGCAGTCCTTACGGACAGGGGGCAATTGGCTACACCTTC.

The rearrangement joins TRBV12-5 to TRBJ1-5; D is undetermined. The germline V and J ends were trimmed by 1 base and 4 bases, with 5 bases remaining between them. This CDR3 region has 13 residues. Looked up from germline, CDR1 is LGHNT and CDR2 is FRNRAP. CDR3 nucleotides: TGTGCTAGTGGTTTGGGTAAGAATCAGCCCCAGCATTTT. This encodes CASGLGKNQPQHF.

The chain has TRBV9 and TRBJ2-7; D may be TRBD1 or TRBD2 (5 bases each). The V gene lost 3 bases and the J gene lost 7 bases, with 14 bases spanning the gap. Per germline, CDR1 SGDLS and CDR2 YYNGEE. CDR3 length: 13 amino acids. CDR3 nucleotide sequence: TGTGCCAGCAGCGGACCTACTGGGGGAGAGCAGTACTTC. As protein: CASSGPTGGEQYF.

As concerns this clonotype: This may arise from a read error, as a much more abundant clone is one base away. This chain joins TRBV6-5 and TRBJ1-1, with D possibly TRBD1 on 5 matching bases. Germline-derived CDR1 and CDR2 are MNHEY and SVGAGI. Trimming pared 5 bases from V and 6 bases from J, leaving 13 bases between. The CDR3 runs to 13 residues. The CDR3 DNA follows: TGTGCCAGCAGTGAGGGACTTCGGGCTGAAGCTTTCTTT. Translated, it gives CASSEGLRAEAFF.

The sample holds many counts of this clonotype. The chain combines TRBV27 with TRBJ1-5, with a possible D match to TRBD1 (5 bases). The CDR3 runs 13 residues. V was shortened by 3 bases and J by 7 bases, with 10 bases between the two germline ends. Germline lookup yields CDR1 MNHEY and CDR2 SMNVEV (reference sequence). The CDR3 nucleotides read TGTGCCAGCAGTTTTCAGGGTGAACAGCCCCAGCATTTT. It specifies CASSFQGEQPQHF.

This clonotype was recorded at least ten times. The rearrangement uses TRBV12-3 or TRBV12-4 and TRBJ1-1; D is possibly TRBD1 (5 bases). The V and J ends lost 6 bases and 1 base respectively, with 15 bases between them. This CDR3 comprises 15 residues. As DNA, the CDR3 is TGTGCCAGCAGGGGGGATCGTTCCTCGAACACTGAAGCTTTCTTT. Translation gives CASRGDRSSNTEAFF.

This clonotype was detected ten times or more. This CDR3 is CASDRTGAGWTPLHF. The CDR3 DNA is TGTGCCAGTGACCGGACAGGGGCAGGTTGGACACCCCTCCACTTT. The chain is built from TRBV19 and TRBJ1-6; 9 bases line up with TRBD1. This CDR3 comprises 15 residues. V shed 8 bases, J shed 11 bases, and the junction held 13 bases outside the gene matches. CDR1 is LNHDA, CDR2 SQIVND, per germline (reference sequence).

Note on this clonotype: This sequence may be a read error, since a much larger clone differs from it by one base. This sequence joins TRBV20-1 and TRBJ1-1; no clear D. The ends were cut back, 6 bases at V and 0 bases at J, with 8 bases in the middle. The CDR3 has 12 residues. From germline, CDR1 is DFQATT and CDR2 SNEGSKA (reference sequence). Here the CDR3 DNA reads TGCAGTGCGGTGGCAGTGAACACTGAAGCTTTCTTT. It specifies CSAVAVNTEAFF.

This clonotype occurred a few times. This chain uses TRBV19 with TRBJ2-7, with D perhaps being TRBD1 or TRBD2 (5 bases each). CDR3 length: 13 residues. Germline V gives CDR1 LNHDA, CDR2 SQIVND (reference sequence). V lost 1 base and J 7 bases, leaving 11 bases between the germline ends. In DNA form, the CDR3 reads TGTGCCAGTAGTATAGTTGGCTGGGGGGAGCAGTACTTC. This encodes CASSIVGWGEQYF.

As concerns this clonotype: Given a much more abundant clone one base away, this may be a read error. The V and J genes are TRBV5-5 and TRBJ2-7; D possibly uses TRBD1 or TRBD2 (5 bases each). With 4 bases removed from V and 9 bases from J, the gap between germline ends came to 14 bases. Looked up from germline, CDR1 is SGHKS and CDR2 is YYEKEE (reference sequence). The CDR3 length is 12 residues. CDR3 region: CASSGDAIGQYF. In DNA form, the CDR3 reads TGTGCCAGCAGCGGGGACGCAATTGGGCAGTACTTC.

In this sample, this clonotype turned up many times. The gene calls are TRBV9 and TRBJ2-3; 7 bases fit TRBD2. The CDR3 is made up of 15 amino acids. From germline, CDR1 is SGDLS and CDR2 YYNGEE. Trimming removed 1 base from V and 3 bases from J; junction bases left unmatched: 5. CDR3 protein: CASSVFAGDTDTQYF. For the CDR3, the DNA is TGTGCCAGCAGCGTATTTGCGGGAGATACAGATACGCAGTATTTT.

In the case of this clonotype: A much larger clone is a single base away; this may be a read error. V is TRBV25-1 and J is TRBJ1-6; D call uncertain. CDR3 length: 14 residues. Germline V gives CDR1 MGHDK, CDR2 SYGVNS. CDR3 sequence: CASSERESNPPLHF. Here the CDR3 DNA reads TGTGCCAGCAGTGAAAGGGAATCTAATCCACCCCTCCACTTT.

The sample holds many counts of this clonotype. The V and J genes are TRBV29-1 and TRBJ2-3; the match to TRBD2 covers 11 bases. V trimming: 7 bases; J trimming: 3 bases; junction bases outside the gene matches: 9. CDR3 length: 15 residues. Per germline, CDR1 SQVTM and CDR2 ANQGSEA. CDR3 DNA sequence: TGCAGCGCCTATAGCGGGAGGGAGGGGACAGATACGCAGTATTTT. Its translation: CSAYSGREGTDTQYF.

This clonotype was counted between two and nine times. The rearrangement joins TRBV27 to TRBJ1-5; D is unresolved. CDR1 and CDR2 from the germline V gene are MNHEY and SMNVEV (reference sequence). The CDR3 has 14 residues. The V end lost 1 base, the J end lost 3 bases, and 7 bases lay between the germline ends. DNA of the CDR3: TGTGCCAGCAGTTTATTAGGGAACAATCAGCCCCAGCATTTT. This translates into CASSLLGNNQPQHF.

Ten or more counts support this clonotype. The rearrangement uses TRBV28 and TRBJ2-7, with TRBD1 matching over 8 bases. Germline CDR1 is MDHEN and CDR2 is SYDVKM. The CDR3 runs 10 residues. Germline trimming cut 8 bases from V and 6 bases from J; bases unmatched to any gene: 0. The CDR3 sequence: CASGQGEQYF. CDR3 coding DNA: TGTGCCAGCGGACAGGGCGAGCAGTACTTC.

This clonotype was counted a few times. This chain joins TRBV9 and TRBJ2-3; 12 positions agree with TRBD2. The CDR3 consists of 21 residues. Germline V lookup: CDR1 SGDLS, CDR2 YYNGEE. V lost 3 bases to trimming and J lost 0 bases; unmatched junction nucleotides: 17. Written as DNA, the CDR3 is TGTGCCAGCAGCGACAGACCCCCATCTAGCGGGGGGGAATTTAGCACAGATACGCAGTATTTT. Its protein is CASSDRPPSSGGEFSTDTQYF.

The CDR3 here is CASSQAQDNDYERYF. CDR3 nucleotide sequence: TGCGCCAGCAGCCAAGCTCAGGACAACGACTACGAGCGATACTTC. This chain uses TRBV4-3 with TRBJ2-7; D may match TRBD1 or TRBD2 (5 bases each). The V and J ends lost 1 base and 13 bases respectively, with 23 bases between them. There are 15 residues in the CDR3. Germline V gives CDR1 LGHNA, CDR2 YSLEER.

Points on this clonotype: The junction and the germline gene differ at one end; a read error may be behind it. This chain links TRBV6-5 with TRBJ2-6, with TRBD1 matching 9 bases. Germline CDR1 and CDR2: MNHEY and SVGAGI. The CDR3 covers 17 residues. CDR3 sequence (DNA): TGTGCCAGCATGGGACAGGGCTTATTCTCTGGGGCCAACGCCCTGACTTTC. Translating gives CASMGQGLFSGANALTF.

Many counts were recorded for this clonotype. The rearrangement uses TRBV13 and TRBJ2-3; D is uncertain. The CDR3 runs 15 residues. V was shortened by 3 bases and J by 4 bases, with 14 bases between the two germline ends. Germline CDR1 and CDR2: PRHDT and FYEKMQ (reference sequence). CDR3 sequence (DNA): TGTGCCAGCAGCTTGCGGCAGTTTGGCCCAGATACGCAGTATTTT. The encoded protein is CASSLRQFGPDTQYF.

This clonotype was detected ten times or more. V is TRBV19 and J is TRBJ1-6; 7 positions match TRBD1. The V gene end was trimmed by 5 bases and the J gene end by 7 bases; junction bases not matched to a gene: 8. The CDR3 spans 15 residues. Per the germline V gene, CDR1 is LNHDA and CDR2 is SQIVND (reference sequence). The CDR3 DNA is TGTGCCAGTAGTCCCGGGACAGCGGGGAATTCACCCCTCCACTTT. The encoded protein is CASSPGTAGNSPLHF.

On this clonotype itself: With a much larger clone just one base away, this may be a read error. The conserved phenylalanine or tryptophan normally closing the CDR3 is absent here, so this likely arose from a read error. This rearrangement joins TRBV12-3 or TRBV12-4 to TRBJ2-7, with unresolved D. The CDR3 covers 13 residues. The V and J ends lost 3 bases and 6 bases respectively, with 12 bases between them. CDR3 region: CASSFGVPGEQYL. The DNA for the CDR3 is TGTGCCAGCAGTTTCGGTGTTCCGGGCGAGCAGTACCTC.

This clonotype was picked up many times. The V call is TRBV7-9, the J call TRBJ1-2; 8 bases are shared with TRBD1. The trim removed 0 bases at V and 4 bases at J, leaving 10 bases unmatched. This CDR3 comprises 17 residues. In germline, CDR1 is SEHNR, CDR2 FQNEAQ (reference sequence). CDR3 sequence reads: CASSLAGSGGYIYGYTF. The CDR3 nucleotides read TGTGCCAGCAGCTTAGCTGGGTCAGGGGGCTACATCTATGGCTACACCTTC.

This clonotype was observed at least ten times. The chain couples TRBV11-2 to TRBJ2-7; D may be TRBD1 (6 bases). The V end lost 4 bases, the J end lost 2 bases, and 18 bases lay between the germline ends. The CDR3 has 16 residues. CDR1 is SGHAT, CDR2 FQNNGV, per germline. CDR3 sequence reads: CASSSGRDTLTYEQYF. In nucleotides, the CDR3 is TGTGCCAGCAGCTCCGGCCGGGACACGCTCACCTACGAGCAGTACTTC.